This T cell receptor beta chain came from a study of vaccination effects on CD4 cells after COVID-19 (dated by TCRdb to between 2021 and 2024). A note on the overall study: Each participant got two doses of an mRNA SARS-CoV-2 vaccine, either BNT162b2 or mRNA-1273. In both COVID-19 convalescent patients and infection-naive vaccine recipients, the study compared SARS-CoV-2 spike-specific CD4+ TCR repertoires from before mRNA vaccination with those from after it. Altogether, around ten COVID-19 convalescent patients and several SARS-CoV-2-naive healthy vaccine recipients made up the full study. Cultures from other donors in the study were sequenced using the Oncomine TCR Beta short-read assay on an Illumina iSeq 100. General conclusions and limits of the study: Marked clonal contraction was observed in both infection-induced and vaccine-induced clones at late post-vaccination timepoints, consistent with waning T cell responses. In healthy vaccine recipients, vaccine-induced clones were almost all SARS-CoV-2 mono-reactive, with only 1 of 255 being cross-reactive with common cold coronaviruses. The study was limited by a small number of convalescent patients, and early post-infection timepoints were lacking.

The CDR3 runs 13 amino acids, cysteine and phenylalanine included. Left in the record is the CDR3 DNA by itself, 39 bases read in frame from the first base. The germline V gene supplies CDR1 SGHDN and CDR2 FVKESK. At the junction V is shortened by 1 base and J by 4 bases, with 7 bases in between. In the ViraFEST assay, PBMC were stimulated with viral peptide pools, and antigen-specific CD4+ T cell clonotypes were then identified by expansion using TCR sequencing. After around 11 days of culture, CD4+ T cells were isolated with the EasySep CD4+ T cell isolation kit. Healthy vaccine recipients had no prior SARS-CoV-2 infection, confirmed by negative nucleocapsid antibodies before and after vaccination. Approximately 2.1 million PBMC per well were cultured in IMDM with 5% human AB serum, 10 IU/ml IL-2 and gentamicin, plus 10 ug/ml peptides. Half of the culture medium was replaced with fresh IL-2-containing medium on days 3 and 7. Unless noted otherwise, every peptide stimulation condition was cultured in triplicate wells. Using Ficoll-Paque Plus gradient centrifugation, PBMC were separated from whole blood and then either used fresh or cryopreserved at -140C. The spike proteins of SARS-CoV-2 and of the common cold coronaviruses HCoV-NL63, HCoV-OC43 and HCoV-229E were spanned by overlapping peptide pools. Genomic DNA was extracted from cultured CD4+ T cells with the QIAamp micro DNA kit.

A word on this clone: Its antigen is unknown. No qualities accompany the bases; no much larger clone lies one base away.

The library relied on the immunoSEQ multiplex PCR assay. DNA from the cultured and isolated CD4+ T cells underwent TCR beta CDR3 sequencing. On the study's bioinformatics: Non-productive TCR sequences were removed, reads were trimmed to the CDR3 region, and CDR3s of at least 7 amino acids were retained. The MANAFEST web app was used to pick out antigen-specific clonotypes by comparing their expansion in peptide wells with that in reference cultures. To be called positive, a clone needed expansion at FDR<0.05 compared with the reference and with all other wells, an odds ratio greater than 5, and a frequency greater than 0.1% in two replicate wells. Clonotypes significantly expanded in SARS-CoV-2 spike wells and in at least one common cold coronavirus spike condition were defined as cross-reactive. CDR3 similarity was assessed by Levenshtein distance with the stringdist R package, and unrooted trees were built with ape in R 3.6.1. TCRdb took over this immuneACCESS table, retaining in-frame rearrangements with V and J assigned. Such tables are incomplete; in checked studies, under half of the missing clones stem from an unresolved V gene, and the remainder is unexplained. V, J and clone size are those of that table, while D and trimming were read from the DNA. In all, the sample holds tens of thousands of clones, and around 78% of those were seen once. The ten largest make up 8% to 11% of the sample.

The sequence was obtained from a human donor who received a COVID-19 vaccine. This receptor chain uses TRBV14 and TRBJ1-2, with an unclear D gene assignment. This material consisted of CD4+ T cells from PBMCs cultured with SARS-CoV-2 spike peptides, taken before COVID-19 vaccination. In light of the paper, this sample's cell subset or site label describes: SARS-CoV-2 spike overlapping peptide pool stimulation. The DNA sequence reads TGTGCCAGCAGCCAAGGATCGTTCTATGGCTACACCTTC. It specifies CASSQGSFYGYTF.